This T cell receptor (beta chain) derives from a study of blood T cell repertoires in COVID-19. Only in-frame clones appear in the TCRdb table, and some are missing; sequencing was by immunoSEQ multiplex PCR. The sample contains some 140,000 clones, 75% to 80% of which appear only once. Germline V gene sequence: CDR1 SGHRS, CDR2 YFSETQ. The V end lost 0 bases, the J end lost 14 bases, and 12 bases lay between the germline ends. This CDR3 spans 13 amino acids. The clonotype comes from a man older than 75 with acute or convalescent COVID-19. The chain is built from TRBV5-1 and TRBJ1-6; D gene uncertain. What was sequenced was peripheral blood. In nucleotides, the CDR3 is TGCGCCAGCAGCTTGGCCGGGATGAACACCCTCCACTTT. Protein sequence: CASSLAGMNTLHF.